This T cell receptor beta chain was recovered during a study of blood T cell repertoires in COVID-19. Study overall: Two negative PCRs, clearance, or symptom resolution had been documented for recovered Cohort 3 donors.

As handled by the study authors: From reference gene primer amplification, estimates of nucleated cell counts were derived. TCRdb keeps only in-frame clones here, not all; method: immunoSEQ multiplex PCR. D and trimming were read from the DNA, whereas the V and J calls and clone size are those reported in that table. The repertoire has hundreds of thousands of clones, 70% to 90% of them found once; the top ten carry 3% to 3.5%. With 4 bases clipped from V and 5 bases from J, the junction kept 6 bases outside the gene matches. The germline CDR1 and CDR2 sequences are SGHNT and YENEEA. This CDR3 spans 14 amino acids. Cohorts were based on clinical histories the participants reported.

The material sequenced was PBMCs or T cells enriched from blood (not recorded which). The receptor was derived from a woman aged 50 to 65 in a cohort exposed to, infected with or recovered from COVID-19 (not recorded which). The rearrangement links TRBV11-3 to TRBJ2-7; 9 bases are shared with TRBD1. CDR3 in amino acids: CASSSRDRAHEQYF. CDR3 nucleotide sequence: TGTGCCAGCAGCTCCCGGGACAGGGCCCACGAGCAGTACTTC.